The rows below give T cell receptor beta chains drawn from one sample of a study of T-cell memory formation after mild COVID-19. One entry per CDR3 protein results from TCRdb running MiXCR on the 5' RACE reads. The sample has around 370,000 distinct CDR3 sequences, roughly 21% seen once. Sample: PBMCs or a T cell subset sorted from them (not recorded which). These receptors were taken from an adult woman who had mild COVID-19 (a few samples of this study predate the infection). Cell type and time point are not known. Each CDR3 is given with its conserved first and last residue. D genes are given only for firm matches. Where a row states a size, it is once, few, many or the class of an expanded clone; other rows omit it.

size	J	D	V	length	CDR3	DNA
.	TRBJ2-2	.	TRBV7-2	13	CASSLTRGGELFF	TGTGCCAGCAGCTTAACCCGCGGCGGGGAGCTGTTTTTT
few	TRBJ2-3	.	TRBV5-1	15	CASSLGGIGTDTQYF	TGCGCCAGCAGCTTGGGGGGAATAGGCACAGATACGCAGTATTTT
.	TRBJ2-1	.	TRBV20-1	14	CSARDWRNHNEQFF	TGCAGTGCTAGAGATTGGAGAAATCACAATGAGCAGTTCTTC
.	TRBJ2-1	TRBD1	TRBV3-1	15	CASSQRGQGYNEQFF	TGTGCCAGCAGCCAAAGAGGACAGGGATACAATGAGCAGTTCTTC
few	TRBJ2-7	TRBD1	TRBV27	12	CASSQGAYEQYF	TGTGCCAGCAGTCAGGGGGCCTACGAGCAGTACTTC
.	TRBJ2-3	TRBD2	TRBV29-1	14	CSAGLAGEMYTQYF	TGCAGCGCCGGACTAGCGGGAGAAATGTATACGCAGTATTTT
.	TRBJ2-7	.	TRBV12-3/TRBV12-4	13	CASSEASSYEQYF	TGTGCCAGCAGTGAGGCTAGCTCCTACGAGCAGTACTTC
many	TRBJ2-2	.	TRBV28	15	CASSFNYLNTGELFF	TGTGCCAGCAGTTTCAACTACCTAAACACCGGGGAGCTGTTTTTT
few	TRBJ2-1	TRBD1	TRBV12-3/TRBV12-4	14	CASGATGSGQRKFF	TGTGCCAGCGGGGCGACAGGCTCGGGACAGCGTAAGTTCTTC
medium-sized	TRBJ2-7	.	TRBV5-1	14	CASSAAVGVGEQYF	TGCGCCAGCAGCGCGGCCGTCGGGGTTGGGGAGCAGTACTTC
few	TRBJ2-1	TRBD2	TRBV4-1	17	CASSQTGLAGADNEQFF	TGCGCCAGCAGCCAAACGGGACTAGCGGGGGCCGACAATGAGCAGTTCTTC
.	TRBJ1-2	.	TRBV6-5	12	CASSYDTYGYTF	TGTGCCAGCAGTTACGACACCTATGGCTACACCTTC
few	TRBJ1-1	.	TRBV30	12	CAWSRMVQVAFF	TGTGCCTGGAGCCGCATGGTGCAGGTAGCTTTCTTT
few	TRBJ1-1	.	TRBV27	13	CASNREDGTEAFF	TGTGCCAGCAATCGGGAGGACGGCACTGAAGCTTTCTTT
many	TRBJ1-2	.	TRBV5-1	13	CASSSSANYGYTF	TGCGCCAGCAGCTCCTCGGCTAACTATGGCTACACCTTC
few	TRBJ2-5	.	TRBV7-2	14	CASSLGGTDETQYF	TGTGCCAGCAGCTTAGGCGGGACAGATGAGACCCAGTACTTC
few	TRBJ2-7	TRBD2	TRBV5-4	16	CASSPEAGLAAYEQYF	TGTGCCAGCAGCCCGGAGGCGGGACTAGCGGCCTACGAGCAGTACTTC
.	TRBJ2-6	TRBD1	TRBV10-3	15	CASGQGGSGANVLTF	TGTGCCAGCGGACAGGGAGGTTCTGGGGCCAACGTCCTGACTTTC
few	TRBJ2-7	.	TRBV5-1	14	CASSLGLGRYEQYF	TGCGCCAGCAGCTTGGGACTGGGGCGATACGAGCAGTACTTC
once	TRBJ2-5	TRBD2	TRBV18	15	CASSPGLPNKETQYF	TGTGCCAGCTCACCGGGACTACCGAATAAAGAGACCCAGTACTTC
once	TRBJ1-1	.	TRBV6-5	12	CASGTPGTEAFF	TGTGCCAGCGGGACTCCTGGAACTGAAGCTTTCTTT
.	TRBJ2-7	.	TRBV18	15	CASSAGETKRYEQYF	TGTGCCAGCTCAGCAGGGGAAACTAAGCGCTACGAGCAGTACTTC
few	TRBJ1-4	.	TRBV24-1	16	CATSDHAGAGNEKLFF	TGTGCCACCAGTGACCACGCAGGGGCCGGTAATGAAAAACTGTTTTTT
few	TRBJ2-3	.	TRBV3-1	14	CASGQPTSTDTQYF	TGTGCCAGCGGACAGCCGACTAGCACAGATACGCAGTATTTT
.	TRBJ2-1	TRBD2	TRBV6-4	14	CASSGLAGNNEQFF	TGTGCCAGCAGTGGACTAGCGGGCAACAATGAGCAGTTCTTC
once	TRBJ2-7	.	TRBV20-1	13	CSAHDYRQYEQYF	TGCAGTGCCCACGACTACAGGCAGTACGAGCAGTACTTC
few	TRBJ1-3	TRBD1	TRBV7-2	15	CASTPGQVTGNTIYF	TGTGCCAGCACCCCGGGACAGGTCACTGGAAACACCATATATTTT
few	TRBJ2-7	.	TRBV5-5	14	CASSLGVGQYEQYF	TGTGCCAGCAGCTTGGGTGTAGGACAGTACGAGCAGTACTTC
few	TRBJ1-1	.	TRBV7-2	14	CASSLARSTTEAFF	TGTGCCAGCAGCTTAGCTCGGAGTACCACTGAAGCTTTCTTT
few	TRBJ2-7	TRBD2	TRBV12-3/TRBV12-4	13	CASTRWRESEQYF	TGTGCCAGCACCAGGTGGCGGGAGTCCGAGCAGTACTTC
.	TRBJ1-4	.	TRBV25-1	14	CASSESGTRGKLFF	TGTGCCAGCAGTGAATCAGGGACGAGGGGAAAACTGTTTTTT